This TCR beta chain emerged from a study of T cell responses to AZD1222 COVID-19 vaccine. Study-level results: The donors showed a predominance of white British ancestry and of females, with possible underestimation of clonal diversity. Repertoires were obtained solely post-peak T cell response.

Clones were read by immunoSEQ multiplex PCR, and TCRdb kept only the in-frame ones, dropping some. The repertoire has roughly 140,000 clones, just over 90% of them found once; the top ten carry roughly 3.6%. Remarks on this clone: The target antigen is unknown.

The TCR was taken from an adult in good health. This material consisted of peripheral blood, taken on day 0 of AZD1222 vaccination.

The CDR3 spells CASSQVGTGTDTQYF. Here the CDR3 DNA reads TGTGCCAGCAGCCAAGTAGGGACAGGCACAGATACGCAGTATTTT. This chain uses TRBV3-1 (or the pseudogene TRBV3-2) with TRBJ2-3; 7 bases are shared with TRBD1. The trim removed 1 base at V and 1 base at J, leaving 2 bases unmatched. The germline CDR1 and CDR2 sequences are LGHDT and YNNKEL (reference sequence). CDR3 size: 15 residues.